These 27 T cell receptor beta chains originate from one sample sequenced in a study of vaccination and CD4 T cells after COVID-19. Sequencing of the DNA from cultured CD4+ T cells was carried out with the Oncomine TCR Beta short-read assay. MiXCR, run by TCRdb on the PCR reads, gives a single entry per CDR3 protein. The data hold roughly 14,000 distinct CDR3 sequences, with under 60% observed a single time. Stated treatment: 10-day PBMC culture with coronavirus spike peptide pools or control peptides (ViraFEST assay). These receptors lack a known antigen. This specimen was CD4+ T cells from blood, cultured in vitro, taken before SARS-CoV-2 vaccination. These receptors all come from a human donor who had recovered from COVID-19.

The chain is built from TRBV19 and TRBJ1-1; 9 nucleotides line up with TRBD1. This CDR3 has 14 residues. CDR1 LNHDA and CDR2 SQIVND come from the germline V gene (reference sequence). After removal of 9 bases from V and 5 bases from J, the junction contained 10 bases not matched to a gene. The CDR3 DNA reads TGTGCCAGCCGTCCTCCCGGGACAGGGACTGAAGCTTTCTTT. Translating gives CASRPPGTGTEAFF. The complete variable domain, with remaining parts taken from reference TRBV19 and TRBJ1-1, reads DGGITQSPKYLFRKEGQNVTLSCEQNLNHDAMYWYRQDPGQGLRLIYYSQIVNDFQKGDIAEGYSVSREKKESFPLTVTSAQKNPTAFYLCASRPPGTGTEAFFGQGTRLTVV.

This chain uses TRBV7-2 with TRBJ2-5, with a possible D match to TRBD2 (5 bases). Germline V lookup: CDR1 SGHTA, CDR2 FQGNSA. V was trimmed by 4 bases and J by 5 bases, leaving 17 bases between them. This CDR3 comprises 15 residues. The CDR3 coding sequence is TGTGCCAGCAGCTCGCAGGTGGGAGCGAAGGAGACCCAGTACTTC. It is translated as CASSSQVGAKETQYF. The full variable domain, rest sourced from reference TRBV7-2 and TRBJ2-5, is GAGVSQSPSNKVTEKGKDVELRCDPISGHTALYWYRQSLGQGLEFLIYFQGNSAPDKSGLPSDRFSAERTGGSVSTLTIQRTQQEDSAVYLCASSSQVGAKETQYFGPGTRLLVL.

This chain connects TRBV10-3 to TRBJ2-7, with 9 bases lining up with TRBD1. The CDR3 has 14 residues. CDR1 and CDR2 (germline): ENHRY, SYGVKD. J was trimmed by 0 bases and V by 10 bases; bases with no gene match: 7. The CDR3 coding sequence is TGTGCCACCGGCACAGGGGGCGGCTCCTACGAGCAGTACTTC. It yields the protein CATGTGGGSYEQYF.

In DNA form, the CDR3 reads TGCGCCAGCAGCCAAGATGGAGGGCTTGGCAATCAGCCCCAGCATTTT. This sequence encodes CASSQDGGLGNQPQHF. This chain uses TRBV4-1 with TRBJ1-5; D is uncertain. This CDR3 contains 16 residues. From germline, CDR1 is MGHRA and CDR2 YSYEKL. Trimming shortened V by 0 bases and J by 2 bases, and 11 bases separated the two germline ends.

This clonotype has only a few counts. The gene calls are TRBV6-1 and TRBJ2-7; no definite D call. Germline CDR1 reads MNHNS; CDR2 reads SASEGT. Trimming took off 6 bases at V and 4 bases at J, with 7 bases between the two ends. The CDR3 length is 11 residues. CDR3: CASSPIYEQYF. The CDR3 nucleotides are TGTGCCAGCAGCCCCATATACGAGCAGTACTTC.

The chain joins TRBV20-1 to TRBJ1-1; D gene ambiguous. The length of the CDR3 is 12 residues. Germline CDR1 DFQATT, CDR2 SNEGSKA (reference sequence). Trimming cost V 2 bases and J 1 base, with 5 bases left between them. CDR3 loop: CSARYGNTEAFF. Written as DNA, the CDR3 is TGCAGTGCTAGATACGGGAACACTGAAGCTTTCTTT.

The chain joins TRBV6-5 to TRBJ2-7; possibly TRBD2 for D (6 bases). The CDR3 is made up of 15 amino acids. Germline loops: CDR1 MNHEY, CDR2 SVGAGI. Trimming removed 2 bases at V and 0 bases at J, with 11 bases between. In DNA, the CDR3 is TGTGCCAGCAGTTACCGGGAGCCTAGCTCCTACGAGCAGTACTTC. Its translation: CASSYREPSSYEQYF.

This clonotype was seen a handful of times. The V and J genes are TRBV27 and TRBJ2-6; D gene unclear. CDR3 length: 14 amino acids. The V gene lost 6 bases and the J gene lost 2 bases, with 8 bases spanning the gap. Germline V gives CDR1 MNHEY, CDR2 SMNVEV (reference sequence). CDR3 protein: CASSPRPGANVLTF. In DNA, the CDR3 is TGTGCCAGCAGCCCCCGTCCTGGGGCCAACGTCCTGACTTTC. The variable domain in full, with the rest retrieved from reference TRBV27 and TRBJ2-6, is EAQVTQNPRYLITVTGKKLTVTCSQNMNHEYMSWYRQDPGLGLRQIYYSMNVEVTDKGDVPEGYKVSRKEKRNFPLILESPSPNQTSLYFCASSPRPGANVLTFGAGSRLTVL.

V usage is TRBV6-2 or TRBV6-3 and J usage is TRBJ1-2, with 8 bases that match TRBD1. CDR3 length equals 15 residues. Germline CDR1 is MNHEY and CDR2 is SVGEGT. J was trimmed by 6 bases and V by 6 bases; bases with no gene match: 12. CDR3 sequence reads: CASRRIGQGYDGYTF. The CDR3 region has the DNA TGTGCCAGCAGACGGATTGGACAGGGATACGATGGCTACACCTTC.

The chain joins TRBV20-1 to TRBJ2-7; weak D call: TRBD2 (6 bases). The CDR3 loop spans 12 amino acids. In germline, CDR1 is DFQATT, CDR2 SNEGSKA (reference sequence). V gave up 6 bases and J gave up 7 bases, with 16 bases separating them. CDR3 protein: CSAEAGTEEQYF. In nucleotides, the CDR3 is TGCAGTGCAGAGGCTGGGACTGAGGAGCAGTACTTC.

This clonotype has only a few counts. V and J are TRBV20-1 and TRBJ1-1; D gene uncertain. The CDR3 sequence is 15 residues long. The V gene lost 6 bases and the J gene lost 3 bases, with 20 bases spanning the gap. Germline V lookup: CDR1 DFQATT, CDR2 SNEGSKA (reference sequence). CDR3 region: CSAFKPGLEDTEAFF. Here the CDR3 DNA reads TGCAGTGCCTTCAAGCCGGGGTTAGAGGACACTGAAGCTTTCTTT.

V and J are TRBV7-9 and TRBJ2-2; 8 positions match TRBD1. Germline assignment: CDR1 SEHNR and CDR2 FQNEAQ (reference sequence). CDR3 length: 16 residues. J lost 6 bases, V lost 6 bases, and 12 bases had no gene match. CDR3 DNA: TGTGCCAGCAGTTCCAGGGGGCCTTCAGGATCCGGGGAGCTGTTTTTT. It translates to CASSSRGPSGSGELFF.

The chain joins TRBV11-3 to TRBJ1-2; D unresolved. The germline V gene encodes CDR1 SGHNT and CDR2 YENEEA. Trimming pared 3 bases from V and 8 bases from J, leaving 10 bases between. The CDR3 is 12 residues long. The CDR3 bases are TGTGCCAGCAGCTTCACCCAAGGGGGCTACACCTTC. Translated, it gives CASSFTQGGYTF.

This sequence joins TRBV7-3 and TRBJ1-6; D uncertain. V was clipped by 4 bases and J by 12 bases, with 16 bases between them. Germline-derived CDR1 and CDR2 are SGHTA and FQGTGA. The length of the CDR3 is 14 residues. DNA of the CDR3: TGTGCCAGCAGCTCACTCCGCCAGGCGGGACCCCTCCACTTT. Translation: CASSSLRQAGPLHF.

This clonotype was seen once. V usage is TRBV2 and J usage is TRBJ1-2; TRBD1 matches at 7 bases. The CDR3 consists of 14 residues. J gave up 8 bases and V 8 bases, and 14 bases lay outside the gene matches. Germline-derived CDR1 and CDR2 are SNHLY and FYNNEI. The CDR3 sequence is CASGERPQGGGYTF. CDR3 nucleotides: TGTGCCAGCGGCGAACGACCTCAGGGGGGGGGCTACACCTTC.

This chain uses TRBV6-2 or TRBV6-3 with TRBJ1-6; no reliable D call. V lost 6 bases and J 7 bases, leaving 19 bases between the germline ends. The CDR3 spans 16 residues. Germline assignment: CDR1 MNHEY and CDR2 SVGEGT. The CDR3 spells CASSPDHSQRNSPLHF. The CDR3 DNA is TGTGCCAGCAGCCCAGATCATTCACAGAGAAATTCACCCCTCCACTTT.

CDR3 nucleotides: TGTGCCAGCAGCTCACCCAATCAGCCCCAGCATTTT. Translation gives CASSSPNQPQHF. The chain combines TRBV28 with TRBJ1-5; D not certain. The germline CDR1 and CDR2 sequences are MDHEN and SYDVKM. The V end was cut by 6 bases, the J end by 3 bases, with 6 bases between. The CDR3 has 12 residues.

The rearrangement links TRBV15 to TRBJ2-1; the D call may be TRBD1 or TRBD2 (5 bases each). V was cut by 5 bases and J by 7 bases, with 21 bases left in between. From germline, CDR1 is LNHNV and CDR2 YYDKDF (reference sequence). The CDR3 totals 16 residues. CDR3 residues: CATSPQGTLRRNEQFF. CDR3 in DNA: TGTGCCACCAGCCCCCAAGGGACCCTCCGACGGAATGAGCAGTTCTTC.

This clonotype was recorded only once. The chain links TRBV7-9 to TRBJ2-3; D remains unclear. The germline V and J ends were trimmed by 2 bases and 4 bases, with 16 bases remaining between them. CDR1 and CDR2 from the germline V gene are SEHNR and FQNEAQ (reference sequence). The CDR3 is made up of 16 amino acids. CDR3 sequence reads: CASSLRTPKGPDTQYF. The DNA of the CDR3 is TGTGCCAGCAGCTTAAGGACCCCTAAGGGCCCAGATACGCAGTATTTT.

This clonotype occurred a few times. This chain uses TRBV6-2 or TRBV6-3 with TRBJ2-1; TRBD2 matches at 11 bases. Trimming removed 6 bases from V and 4 bases from J; junction bases left unmatched: 8. The germline CDR1 and CDR2 sequences are MNHEY and SVGEGT. The CDR3 extends over 16 amino acids. This CDR3 is CASRPASGGPYNEQFF. For the CDR3, the DNA is TGTGCCAGCAGACCAGCTAGCGGGGGGCCTTACAATGAGCAGTTCTTC.

J is TRBJ1-3 and V is TRBV7-3; D not certain. The CDR3 is 15 residues long. The germline V gene has CDR1 SGHTA and CDR2 FQGTGA. Trimming took 0 bases from V and 0 from J, leaving 6 bases between them. The CDR3 here is CASSLTGSSGNTIYF. CDR3 coding DNA: TGTGCCAGCAGCTTAACAGGGAGCTCTGGAAACACCATATATTTT.

J is TRBJ1-1 and V is TRBV20-1, with TRBD1 as a possible D gene (6 bases). Germline CDR1 reads DFQATT; CDR2 reads SNEGSKA (reference sequence). Deletions cut 1 base from V and 1 base from J, with 16 bases between. This CDR3 comprises 16 residues. CDR3 residues: CSARVPGGGGNTEAFF. Written as DNA, the CDR3 is TGCAGTGCTAGAGTCCCCGGGGGCGGCGGGAACACTGAAGCTTTCTTT.

The genes are TRBV28 and TRBJ1-3; D is perhaps TRBD1 (6 bases). Trimming cost V 6 bases and J 5 bases, with 14 bases left between them. Germline V CDR1 and CDR2: MDHEN, SYDVKM. The CDR3 is 14 amino acids. The CDR3, as DNA: TGTGCCAGCAGCAAAGGGACATCTCGAAACACCATATATTTT. It translates to CASSKGTSRNTIYF.

This clonotype occurred a few times. J is TRBJ2-7 and V is TRBV20-1; 7 positions match TRBD1. The CDR3 extends over 15 amino acids. J was trimmed by 0 bases and V by 6 bases; bases with no gene match: 11. Germline V gene lookup returns CDR1 DFQATT and CDR2 SNEGSKA (reference sequence). CDR3: CSASSGQSSSYEQYF. Written as DNA, the CDR3 is TGCAGTGCCTCCTCGGGACAGAGTAGCTCCTACGAGCAGTACTTC.

The rearrangement uses TRBV7-9 and TRBJ2-3; 12 bases align to TRBD2. CDR1 SEHNR and CDR2 FQNEAQ come from the germline V gene (reference sequence). The trim removed 1 base at V and 3 bases at J, leaving 11 bases unmatched. This CDR3 region has 19 residues. CDR3 coding DNA: TGTGCCAGCAGCTTAGTTCTAGCGGGGGGGACGGCCTATACAGATACGCAGTATTTT. Its translation: CASSLVLAGGTAYTDTQYF.

CDR3: CASSYLRDPLTGELFF. The CDR3 nucleotides read TGTGCCAGCAGTTACCTCCGGGACCCGTTGACCGGGGAGCTGTTTTTT. The rearrangement uses TRBV6-5 and TRBJ2-2; tentatively, D is TRBD1 or TRBD2 (5 bases each). This CDR3 comprises 16 residues. V was pared by 2 bases and J by 5 bases, with 15 bases between. From germline, CDR1 is MNHEY and CDR2 SVGAGI.

CDR3 loop: CASSSPSGTQKRNTEAFF. In nucleotides, the CDR3 is TGCGCCAGCAGCTCGCCATCCGGGACACAAAAGAGGAACACTGAAGCTTTCTTT. The V gene is TRBV5-1, the J gene TRBJ1-1, with D perhaps matching TRBD1 (6 bases). The germline V and J ends were trimmed by 3 bases and 1 base, with 22 bases remaining between them. This CDR3 region has 18 residues. In germline, CDR1 is SGHRS, CDR2 YFSETQ.